A selection of T cell receptor beta chains follows, all from one sample in a study of blood T cell repertoires in COVID-19. Sequencing was performed with immunoSEQ multiplex PCR; in TCRdb, only in-frame clones are kept and a portion is missing. The top ten clones hold 10% to 13% of a sample with 250,000 to 300,000 clones, approximately 88% of them seen once. The sequencing input was peripheral blood. The receptor set was obtained from a woman between 65 and 79 years old with COVID-19, enrolled during active disease. Both conserved end residues are part of each CDR3. D genes are given only for firm matches. Clone size is given for some rows only: seen once, a few or many times, or a class if the clone is expanded.

v_call	j_call	clone_size	d_call	cdr3_length	cdr3_nt	cdr3_aa
TRBV2	TRBJ1-4	-	-	14	TGTGCCAGCAGTGAAGCCCTAGTCGGTGAAAAACTGTTTTTT	CASSEALVGEKLFF
TRBV5-1	TRBJ1-4	-	TRBD1	14	TGCGCCAGCAGCCCCGGGACAGGGGAGGAAAAACTGTTTTTT	CASSPGTGEEKLFF
TRBV5-4	TRBJ1-6	-	TRBD1	13	TGTGCCAGCAGGAGACAGGGATATTCACCCCTCCACTTT	CASRRQGYSPLHF
TRBV4-2	TRBJ1-2	-	TRBD1	15	TGTGCCAGCAGCCAAGAGTCGGGGACAGGGGGCGGCTACACCTTC	CASSQESGTGGGYTF
TRBV4-1	TRBJ2-2	-	TRBD2	16	TGCGCCAGCAGCCCCCGGACTAGCGGGAGTAACGGGGAGCTGTTTTTT	CASSPRTSGSNGELFF
TRBV5-1	TRBJ2-5	-	-	15	TGCGCCAGCAGCTTGGGGCAGTCTGTCCAAGAGACCCAGTACTTC	CASSLGQSVQETQYF
TRBV11-3	TRBJ1-1	-	-	15	TGTGCCAGCAGCCAAAGACGGGGAGTGGTCACTGAAGCTTTCTTT	CASSQRRGVVTEAFF
TRBV9	TRBJ1-1	-	-	13	TGTGCCAGCAGCCCAGGTATGAACACTGAAGCTTTCTTT	CASSPGMNTEAFF
TRBV6-2/TRBV6-3	TRBJ1-5	-	-	15	TGTGCCAGCAGCCCCCCGGTCGGTCCCGAACAGCCCCAGCATTTT	CASSPPVGPEQPQHF
TRBV10-2	TRBJ2-5	few	-	17	TGCGCCAGCAGTGAGTCGTTACCCCATTTCGGGTTTAAGACCCAGTACTTC	CASSESLPHFGFKTQYF
TRBV11-2	TRBJ2-2	-	-	13	TGTGCCAGCAGCTTATGGCTCACCGGGGAGCTGTTTTTT	CASSLWLTGELFF
TRBV11-2	TRBJ2-7	-	TRBD1	14	TGTGCCAGCAGCTTGGGACAGGGAGAATTCGAGCAGTACTTC	CASSLGQGEFEQYF
TRBV11-3	TRBJ1-1	-	-	13	TGTGCCAGCAGCCTGGGGAGTGGCACTGAAGCTTTCTTT	CASSLGSGTEAFF
TRBV7-9	TRBJ1-1	-	TRBD1	15	TGTGCCAGCAGCTTAGTAAACCCAGGGACAGGCGGAACTTTCTTT	CASSLVNPGTGGTFF
TRBV24-1	TRBJ2-1	-	TRBD2	11	TGTGCCACCAGCTTAGCGGGAGCGGTTTTCTTC	CATSLAGAVFF
TRBV11-2	TRBJ2-3	few	TRBD2	15	TGTGCCAGCAGCTTCCTAGCGGGAGCTGCAGATACGCAGTATTTT	CASSFLAGAADTQYF
TRBV6-5	TRBJ2-7	-	-	13	TGTGCCAGCAGAATTGACAGCAACTACGAGCAGTACTTC	CASRIDSNYEQYF
TRBV3-1/TRBV3-2	TRBJ1-2	-	-	11	TGTGCCAGCAGCCAAAGAGGCGGCTACACCTTC	CASSQRGGYTF
TRBV19	TRBJ2-1	-	TRBD1	13	TGTGCCAGTAGTATAACAGGGGGCAATGAGCAGTTCTTC	CASSITGGNEQFF
TRBV28	TRBJ2-6	-	TRBD1	17	TGTGCCAGCAGCCCGGGACAGGGCCTGGCTGGGGCCAACGTCCTGACTTTC	CASSPGQGLAGANVLTF
TRBV9	TRBJ2-3	once	TRBD2	17	TGTGCCAGCAGCGCATCCTTAGCGGGAGGGCCTGCAGATACGCAGTATTTT	CASSASLAGGPADTQYF
TRBV9	TRBJ1-3	-	TRBD1	18	TGTGCCAGCAGCCTCACACTCCCCGACAGGGGGCAAGGAAACACCATATATTTT	CASSLTLPDRGQGNTIYF
TRBV7-2	TRBJ2-3	-	-	13	TGTGCCAGCAGCTTAGCGTACGGAGATACGCAGTATTTT	CASSLAYGDTQYF
TRBV6-5	TRBJ1-2	-	TRBD1	14	TGTGCCAGCAGGGGGGACAGTCGTAACTATGGCTACACCTTC	CASRGDSRNYGYTF
TRBV7-9	TRBJ2-1	-	-	15	TGTGCCAGCAGCTTAGACGGGAGCTCCTACAATGAGCAGTTCTTC	CASSLDGSSYNEQFF
TRBV7-3	TRBJ2-1	-	TRBD1	14	TGTGCCAGCAGCCCCACCGGAGGACAGGGGGCAGTTCTCTTC	CASSPTGGQGAVLF
TRBV28	TRBJ2-7	-	TRBD2	14	TGTGCCAGCAGACTCATAGCGGGAGTCTACGAGCAGTACTTC	CASRLIAGVYEQYF
TRBV18	TRBJ2-7	-	-	14	TGTGCCAGCTCCGGGAATACAGGGAGCGACGAGCAGTACTTC	CASSGNTGSDEQYF
TRBV2	TRBJ2-5	once	-	13	TGTGCCAGCAGTGAAACCAGCGATGGGACCCAGTACTTC	CASSETSDGTQYF
TRBV4-1	TRBJ1-2	-	-	15	TGCGCCAGCAGCCAAGAGTTGTACCAGGACTATGGCTACACCTTC	CASSQELYQDYGYTF
TRBV18	TRBJ1-4	-	-	15	TGTGCCAGCTCACCACCGGTCAGGGCAGACGAAAAACTGTTTTTT	CASSPPVRADEKLFF
TRBV4-1	TRBJ2-5	-	-	15	TGCGCCAGCAGCCAAGATCGGGGGGCCCCAGAGACCCAGTACTTC	CASSQDRGAPETQYF
TRBV7-3	TRBJ1-1	few	TRBD1	14	TGTGCCAGCAGCTCGCAGGGGGCGCGCACTGAAGCTTTCTTT	CASSSQGARTEAFF
TRBV18	TRBJ1-1	-	-	15	TGTGCCAGCTCACCACTGTCACTGCTGAACACTGAAGCTTTCTTT	CASSPLSLLNTEAFF
TRBV5-4	TRBJ2-7	-	-	14	TGTGCCAGCAGCTTGGGTTCGGGAGACTACGAGCAGTACTTC	CASSLGSGDYEQYF
TRBV6-5	TRBJ1-5	-	TRBD1	15	TGTGCCAGCAGGGGACAGGGGGTGGGCAATCAGCCCCAGCATTTT	CASRGQGVGNQPQHF
TRBV4-1	TRBJ2-7	-	TRBD2	17	TGCGCCAGCAGCCAAGTCAGGCTAGCGGGAGCCGGCTACGAGCAGTACTTC	CASSQVRLAGAGYEQYF
TRBV10-1	TRBJ1-5	-	TRBD1	19	TGCGCCAGCAGTGAGTGGGGACAGGGGGCGCGTTTTAGCAATCAGCCCCAGCATTTT	CASSEWGQGARFSNQPQHF
TRBV9	TRBJ2-2	once	TRBD2	17	TGTGCCAGCAGCGTAGGGCTAGCGGGGAGAAACACCGGGGAGCTGTTTTTT	CASSVGLAGRNTGELFF
TRBV2	TRBJ2-3	-	TRBD2	18	TGTGCCAGCACCCAGGGGCTAGCGGGGCCCAAAGCCCCAGATACGCAGTATTTT	CASTQGLAGPKAPDTQYF
TRBV30	TRBJ1-4	-	-	12	TGTGCCTGTAGGACAGTTAGGGAAAAACTGTTTTTT	CACRTVREKLFF
TRBV19	TRBJ2-7	-	TRBD2	14	TGTGCCAGTAGTATAGCACTAGCGGGAGGCGAGCAGTACTTC	CASSIALAGGEQYF